The 22 T cell receptor beta chains given below trace back to one sample, sequenced in a study of T cell responses to AZD1222 COVID-19 vaccine. TCRdb's copy holds only in-frame clones and misses some; the assay was immunoSEQ multiplex PCR. The profile shows 90,000 to 95,000 clones, 65% to 90% of them singletons. Sequencing used peripheral blood, obtained on day 0 of AZD1222 vaccination. The receptors shown here come from an adult in good health.

This clone has just a few counts. This chain connects TRBV27 to TRBJ1-1; TRBD1 agrees at 7 bases. V was clipped by 5 bases and J by 10 bases; unmatched bases: 10. The CDR3 consists of 13 residues. CDR1 is MNHEY and CDR2 is SMNVEV in the germline V gene (reference sequence). Here the CDR3 DNA reads TGTGCCAGCAGTCCACACTCCAGGGGGTCAGCTTTCTTT. Translating it yields CASSPHSRGSAFF.

The sample holds one count of this clone. This chain links TRBV20-1 with TRBJ1-3; no reliable D call. Germline CDR1 is DFQATT and CDR2 is SNEGSKA (reference sequence). V lost 3 bases and J lost 2, with 20 bases in between. The CDR3 covers 17 residues. The CDR3 reads CSASHPQWGFAGNTIYF. CDR3 bases: TGCAGTGCTAGTCACCCCCAATGGGGTTTCGCTGGAAACACCATATATTTT.

J is TRBJ2-7 and V is TRBV19, with D uncertain. Trimming cost V 4 bases and J 3 bases, with 10 bases left between them. There are 13 residues in the CDR3. CDR1 is LNHDA, CDR2 SQIVND, per germline (reference sequence). The CDR3 DNA follows: TGTGCCAGTAGTACCCTGATCCGCTACGAGCAGTACTTC. This encodes CASSTLIRYEQYF.

The chain employs TRBV3-1 (or the pseudogene TRBV3-2) and TRBJ2-1; D is perhaps TRBD1 (7 bases). Per germline, CDR1 LGHDT and CDR2 YNNKEL (reference sequence). V was shortened by 1 base and J by 4 bases, with 17 bases between the two germline ends. CDR3 length: 17 residues. The CDR3: CASSQGRDRALYNEQFF. CDR3 sequence (DNA): TGTGCCAGCAGCCAAGGGAGGGACAGAGCCTTATACAATGAGCAGTTCTTC.

This chain's CDR3 is CASRERLGRGGTEAFF. DNA for the CDR3: TGTGCCAGCAGGGAGAGACTGGGACGGGGGGGGACTGAAGCTTTCTTT. The chain joins TRBV28 to TRBJ1-1; possibly TRBD1 for D (5 bases). V dropped 6 bases and J dropped 5 bases, with 22 bases sitting between them. In germline, CDR1 is MDHEN, CDR2 SYDVKM. The CDR3 loop spans 16 amino acids. The whole variable domain, filled in from reference TRBV28 and TRBJ1-1, reads DVKVTQSSRYLVKRTGEKVFLECVQDMDHENMFWYRQDPGLGLRLIYFSYDVKMKEKGDIPEGYSVSREKKERFSLILESASTNQTSMYLCASRERLGRGGTEAFFGQGTRLTVV.

V and J are TRBV19 and TRBJ1-2, with 7 bases that match TRBD1. Germline V gives CDR1 LNHDA, CDR2 SQIVND (reference sequence). V lost 3 bases to trimming and J lost 0 bases; unmatched junction nucleotides: 4. This CDR3 comprises 15 residues. The CDR3 loop reads CASSIVQGANYGYTF. CDR3 nucleotide sequence: TGTGCCAGTAGTATCGTCCAGGGGGCTAACTATGGCTACACCTTC. The whole variable domain, filled in from reference TRBV19 and TRBJ1-2, reads DGGITQSPKYLFRKEGQNVTLSCEQNLNHDAMYWYRQDPGQGLRLIYYSQIVNDFQKGDIAEGYSVSREKKESFPLTVTSAQKNPTAFYLCASSIVQGANYGYTFGSGTRLTVV.

This clone was seen only a few times. This chain connects TRBV30 to TRBJ1-1, with D maybe TRBD1 (6 bases). CDR3 size: 14 residues. Trimming shortened V by 2 bases and J by 7 bases, and 17 bases separated the two germline ends. Per germline, CDR1 GTSNPN and CDR2 SVGIG (reference sequence). CDR3 sequence reads: CAWSPKTGYSEAFF. CDR3 coding DNA: TGTGCCTGGAGTCCAAAGACAGGATATAGTGAAGCTTTCTTT.

Written as DNA, the CDR3 is TGTGCCAGCAGCTTAGAGAGTCTAGCGGATTACGAGCAGTACTTC. This gives the protein CASSLESLADYEQYF. This chain joins TRBV11-2 and TRBJ2-7, with 7 bases identical to TRBD2. The CDR3 spans 15 residues. Germline CDR1 is SGHAT and CDR2 is FQNNGV. V was clipped by 0 bases and J by 4 bases; unmatched bases: 6.

V usage is TRBV2 and J usage is TRBJ1-5; D gene uncertain. This CDR3 comprises 13 residues. Germline V lookup: CDR1 SNHLY, CDR2 FYNNEI. Trimming left V 2 bases short and J 5 bases short, with 7 bases between. CDR3 nucleotide sequence: TGTGCCAGCAGTGAATCAAGGGATCAGCCCCAGCATTTT. Protein sequence: CASSESRDQPQHF. Full variable domain (remainder filled in from reference TRBV2 and TRBJ1-5): EPEVTQTPSHQVTQMGQEVILRCVPISNHLYFYWYRQILGQKVEFLVSFYNNEISEKSEIFDDQFSVERPDGSNFTLKIRSTKLEDSAMYFCASSESRDQPQHFGDGTRLSIL.

This clone was recorded only once. The chain uses TRBV19 and TRBJ1-4, with TRBD1 as a possible D gene (5 bases). This CDR3 spans 14 amino acids. Trimming removed 3 bases at V and 6 bases at J, with 11 bases between. Germline V gives CDR1 LNHDA, CDR2 SQIVND (reference sequence). The DNA for the CDR3 is TGTGCCAGTAGTATGGGGCAGGGTGATGAAAAACTGTTTTTT. Translated: CASSMGQGDEKLFF.

This chain uses TRBV11-2 with TRBJ2-1; D gene unclear. CDR1 and CDR2 (germline): SGHAT, FQNNGV. The germline V and J ends were trimmed by 1 base and 9 bases, with 7 bases remaining between them. This CDR3 contains 12 residues. The CDR3 here is CASSLVVGEQFF. The CDR3 nucleotides read TGTGCCAGCAGCTTAGTTGTGGGTGAGCAGTTCTTC.

This clone was recorded only once. This rearrangement joins TRBV28 to TRBJ1-2; possible D gene TRBD1, 5 bases. The CDR3 is 14 amino acids. CDR1 and CDR2 (germline): MDHEN, SYDVKM. Trimming left V 6 bases short and J 3 bases short, with 14 bases between. CDR3 loop: CASSEFVRDYGYTF. As DNA, the CDR3 is TGTGCCAGCAGCGAGTTTGTCAGGGACTATGGCTACACCTTC.

This clone has only a few counts. This chain connects TRBV19 to TRBJ2-5; 8 bases line up with TRBD1. Germline V gene lookup returns CDR1 LNHDA and CDR2 SQIVND (reference sequence). The length of the CDR3 is 15 residues. V lost 2 bases, J lost 2 bases, and 4 bases stayed unmatched. The CDR3 loop reads CASSILTGAQETQYF. Written as DNA, the CDR3 is TGTGCCAGTAGTATATTGACAGGGGCACAAGAGACCCAGTACTTC.

Only one count was recorded for this clone. The chain couples TRBV7-8 to TRBJ1-6, with 8 bases lining up with TRBD1. V trimming: 2 bases; J trimming: 8 bases; junction bases outside the gene matches: 2. CDR3 length: 14 amino acids. CDR1 SGHVS and CDR2 FQNEAQ come from the germline V gene. The CDR3 spells CASSLNRGDSPLHF. The CDR3 DNA reads TGTGCCAGCAGCTTAAACAGGGGGGATTCACCCCTCCACTTT.

This sequence joins TRBV18 and TRBJ2-5; D may be TRBD1 (6 bases). Germline-derived CDR1 and CDR2 are KGHSH and LQKENI. The CDR3 is 13 residues long. The V and J ends lost 3 bases and 3 bases respectively, with 8 bases between them. The CDR3 loop reads CASSPDSKETQYF. CDR3 nucleotide sequence: TGTGCCAGCTCACCGGACAGCAAAGAGACCCAGTACTTC.

This clone has a single count. In nucleotides, the CDR3 is TGTGCCAGCAGATATAAGACAGGTAAGGCTTTCTTT. Translation: CASRYKTGKAFF. The rearrangement joins TRBV27 to TRBJ1-1; D is possibly TRBD1 (6 bases). The V end was cut by 6 bases, the J end by 11 bases, with 16 bases between. In germline, CDR1 is MNHEY, CDR2 SMNVEV (reference sequence). CDR3 length equals 12 residues.

This clone has only one observation. The J gene is TRBJ2-3, the V gene TRBV5-1; D is perhaps TRBD1 (6 bases). With 6 bases removed from V and 1 base from J, the gap between germline ends came to 15 bases. This CDR3 has 15 amino acids. Germline CDR1 and CDR2: SGHRS and YFSETQ. In nucleotides, the CDR3 is TGCGCCAGCACCTTCGCAGGGGTGGGCACAGATACGCAGTATTTT. Translation gives CASTFAGVGTDTQYF. The full variable domain, rest sourced from reference TRBV5-1 and TRBJ2-3, is KAGVTQTPRYLIKTRGQQVTLSCSPISGHRSVSWYQQTPGQGLQFLFEYFSETQRNKGNFPGRFSGRQFSNSRSEMNVSTLELGDSALYLCASTFAGVGTDTQYFGPGTRLTVL.

This chain connects TRBV7-2 to TRBJ1-2; TRBD1 agrees at 9 bases. This CDR3 contains 15 residues. In germline, CDR1 is SGHTA, CDR2 FQGNSA. V lost 2 bases, J lost 8 bases, and 9 bases stayed unmatched. In DNA, the CDR3 is TGTGCCAGCAGCTTACAGTTTCGGACAGGGGTCGGCTACACCTTC. This sequence encodes CASSLQFRTGVGYTF. The complete variable domain, with remaining parts taken from reference TRBV7-2 and TRBJ1-2, reads GAGVSQSPSNKVTEKGKDVELRCDPISGHTALYWYRQSLGQGLEFLIYFQGNSAPDKSGLPSDRFSAERTGGSVSTLTIQRTQQEDSAVYLCASSLQFRTGVGYTFGSGTRLTVV.

A word on this clone: A read error may produce the germline difference seen at one junction end. V gene TRBV24-1 combines with J gene TRBJ2-7; tentative D call: TRBD2 (6 bases). The CDR3 is 11 amino acids. Germline V lookup: CDR1 KGHDR, CDR2 SFDVKD. CDR3 DNA sequence: TGTGCCACCAGTGCGGGGGAAACAAACACCTTC. Translated: CATSAGETNTF.

The CDR3 bases are TGTGCCAGCAGTTCGAGGACAGGGGCCTTCCGGGAGCTGTTTTTT. It encodes CASSSRTGAFRELFF. The chain combines TRBV28 with TRBJ2-2; the match to TRBD1 covers 9 bases. V lost 4 bases, J lost 9 bases, and 9 bases stayed unmatched. Per germline, CDR1 MDHEN and CDR2 SYDVKM. This CDR3 contains 15 residues.

This clone was recorded a few times. This chain connects TRBV3-1 (or the pseudogene TRBV3-2) to TRBJ1-1; D may be TRBD1 (5 bases). The V end lost 1 base, the J end lost 3 bases, and 12 bases lay between the germline ends. This CDR3 has 15 residues. From germline, CDR1 is LGHDT and CDR2 YNNKEL (reference sequence). CDR3 sequence (DNA): TGTGCCAGCAGCCAAGGTCGGGGGAGGGACACTGAAGCTTTCTTT. Translation: CASSQGRGRDTEAFF.

The CDR3 protein is CASSLHKQGPGNTIYF. The DNA for the CDR3 is TGTGCCAGCAGCTTACATAAACAGGGGCCCGGAAACACCATATATTTT. The chain links TRBV7-3 to TRBJ1-3, with 7 bases that match TRBD1. From germline, CDR1 is SGHTA and CDR2 FQGTGA. V dropped 2 bases and J dropped 4; count of bases not matched to a gene: 8. This CDR3 comprises 16 residues.